The 15 T cell receptor beta chains listed next were all sequenced from one sample in a study of control samples from healthy donors and cancer patients. The repertoire was sequenced with immunoSEQ multiplex PCR; TCRdb's copy has only in-frame clones and lacks some. The table shows about 170,000 clones, with 90% to 95% occurring only once. Sequences were obtained from blood. These receptors all come from a woman aged 25 to 39 in good health.

This chain uses TRBV6-4 with TRBJ2-1; the match to TRBD1 covers 10 bases. With V trimmed by 0 bases and J by 9 bases, 2 bases remained unmatched. This CDR3 comprises 14 residues. Germline loops: CDR1 MRHNA, CDR2 SNTAGT. The CDR3 region has the DNA TGTGCCAGCAGTGACTCGACAGGGGGCCGTGAGCAGTTCTTC. The encoded protein is CASSDSTGGREQFF.

The CDR3 bases are TGTGCCAGCAGCACCCACAGGGCCTACGAGCAGTACTTC. It encodes CASSTHRAYEQYF. The rearrangement joins TRBV7-2 to TRBJ2-7, with D maybe TRBD1 (6 bases). The germline CDR1 and CDR2 sequences are SGHTA and FQGNSA. The V and J ends lost 5 bases and 2 bases respectively, with 10 bases between them. The CDR3 runs 13 residues.

As for this clone: The sample holds other DNA sequences that translate to the same CDR3. The gene calls are TRBV18 and TRBJ1-3; D not resolved. Deletions cut 3 bases from V and 0 bases from J, with 9 bases between. Per the germline V gene, CDR1 is KGHSH and CDR2 is LQKENI. The CDR3 has 15 amino acids. CDR3 bases: TGTGCCAGCTCACCCCCAGTAGCCTCTGGAAACACCATATATTTT. Translating gives CASSPPVASGNTIYF. Full variable domain (remainder filled in from reference TRBV18 and TRBJ1-3): NAGVMQNPRHLVRRRGQEARLRCSPMKGHSHVYWYRQLPEEGLKFMVYLQKENIIDESGMPKERFSAEFPKEGPSILRIQQVVRGDSAAYFCASSPPVASGNTIYFGEGSWLTVV.

V gene TRBV5-1 combines with J gene TRBJ2-1; D unclear. The CDR3 loop spans 14 amino acids. Trimming stripped 0 bases from V and 8 bases from J, with 12 bases between. Germline V gene data show CDR1 as SGHRS and CDR2 as YFSETQ. The CDR3 DNA is TGCGCCAGCAGCTTGGGTATGGGTAGGGATGAGCAGTTCTTC. This encodes CASSLGMGRDEQFF.

The chain has TRBV6-5 and TRBJ1-1, with TRBD1 as a possible D gene (6 bases). This CDR3 comprises 13 residues. V gave up 4 bases and J gave up 6 bases, with 12 bases separating them. CDR1 and CDR2 from the germline V gene are MNHEY and SVGAGI. The CDR3 reads CASSLQGVAEAFF. In DNA form, the CDR3 reads TGTGCCAGCAGTTTACAGGGTGTTGCTGAAGCTTTCTTT.

This clone appeared once. The chain carries TRBV18 and TRBJ2-3; 11 bases align to TRBD2. The J segment lost 4 bases and the V segment lost 1 base, leaving 1 base of the junction unmatched. CDR1 KGHSH and CDR2 LQKENI come from the germline V gene. The CDR3 extends over 15 amino acids. The CDR3 sequence is CASSPLSGGADTQYF. In DNA, the CDR3 is TGTGCCAGCTCACCACTTAGCGGGGGGGCAGATACGCAGTATTTT.

This clone came up a few times. J is TRBJ2-5 and V is TRBV7-9; D may be TRBD1 (5 bases). Trimming removed 2 bases from V and 5 bases from J, with 15 bases in between. The CDR3 sequence is 15 residues long. CDR1 is SEHNR and CDR2 is FQNEAQ in the germline V gene (reference sequence). The DNA for the CDR3 is TGTGCCAGCAGCTTATTCCCCAGGGCGGTGGAGACCCAGTACTTC. Encoded protein: CASSLFPRAVETQYF. Complete variable domain (other parts from reference TRBV7-9 and TRBJ2-5): DTGVSQNPRHKITKRGQNVTFRCDPISEHNRLYWYRQTLGQGPEFLTYFQNEAQLEKSRLLSDRFSAERPKGSFSTLEIQRTEQGDSAMYLCASSLFPRAVETQYFGPGTRLLVL.

Worth noting for this clone: Other nucleotide sequences from this sample produce the same CDR3. The V gene is TRBV28, the J gene TRBJ1-2; TRBD1 might be the D (6 bases). Germline-derived CDR1 and CDR2 are MDHEN and SYDVKM. Between the trimmed V and J ends, which lost 5 bases and 8 bases, there was a span of 12 bases. This CDR3 region has 12 residues. The CDR3: CASSPGGRGYTF. The CDR3 DNA reads as TGTGCCAGCAGTCCGGGGGGGCGGGGCTACACCTTC.

The rearrangement uses TRBV6-5 and TRBJ1-5; the D gene is possibly TRBD1 (5 bases). This CDR3 is built from 15 residues. Between the trimmed V and J ends, which lost 6 bases and 1 base, there was a span of 13 bases. The germline CDR1 and CDR2 sequences are MNHEY and SVGAGI. The DNA for the CDR3 is TGTGCCAGCAGGCCACCGGGGGGGAGCAATCAGCCCCAGCATTTT. Its translation: CASRPPGGSNQPQHF.

Regarding this clone: Different DNA sequences within this sample yield the same CDR3. The chain carries TRBV5-8 and TRBJ2-2; D may match TRBD1 or TRBD2 (5 bases each). Germline lookup yields CDR1 SGHTS and CDR2 YDEGEE. This CDR3 contains 14 residues. The V gene lost 1 base and the J gene lost 4 bases, with 8 bases spanning the gap. The CDR3 sequence is CASSLQGATGELFF. CDR3 DNA: TGTGCCAGCAGCTTGCAGGGAGCCACCGGGGAGCTGTTTTTT. The full variable domain, completed using reference TRBV5-8 and TRBJ2-2, is EAGVTQSPTHLIKTRGQQATLRCSPISGHTSVYWYQQALGLGLQFLLWYDEGEERNRGNFPPRFSGRQFPNYSSELNVNALELEDSALYLCASSLQGATGELFFGEGSRLTVL.

This chain uses TRBV4-1 with TRBJ2-5; TRBD2 agrees at 14 bases. Looked up from germline, CDR1 is MGHRA and CDR2 is YSYEKL. V was pared by 0 bases and J by 5 bases, with 8 bases of the junction left unmatched. The CDR3 spans 18 residues. CDR3 in DNA: TGCGCCAGCAGCCAAGATCGAGGGACTAGCGGGAGTAGGGAGACCCAGTACTTC. It yields the protein CASSQDRGTSGSRETQYF.

Concerning this clone itself: Other nucleotide sequences in the sample specify the same CDR3. The chain has TRBV7-9 and TRBJ1-1; D remains ambiguous. V lost 2 bases to trimming and J lost 0 bases, with 7 bases between them. Germline CDR1 SEHNR, CDR2 FQNEAQ (reference sequence). There are 14 residues in the CDR3. CDR3 sequence: CASSLQAMNTEAFF. The DNA of the CDR3 is TGTGCCAGCAGCTTACAGGCCATGAACACTGAAGCTTTCTTT.

The CDR3 region is CASFDNYGYTF. The CDR3 DNA follows: TGTGCCAGCTTCGACAACTATGGCTACACCTTC. The chain uses TRBV6-5 and TRBJ1-2; D ambiguous. The CDR3 totals 11 residues. Germline V CDR1 and CDR2: MNHEY, SVGAGI. Trimming stripped 8 bases from V and 2 bases from J, with 6 bases between.

The chain combines TRBV27 with TRBJ1-1; 9 bases match TRBD1. Trimming removed 3 bases from V and 4 bases from J; junction bases left unmatched: 6. Per germline, CDR1 MNHEY and CDR2 SMNVEV (reference sequence). The CDR3 sequence is 15 residues long. The CDR3 spells CASSFYRGRLTEAFF. CDR3 DNA: TGTGCCAGCAGTTTTTACAGGGGGCGCCTCACTGAAGCTTTCTTT.

This clone was detected once. The rearrangement links TRBV23-1 to TRBJ1-5; 8 bases line up with TRBD1. TRBV23-1 belongs to the ORF category, with a function that is uncertain. V was pared by 7 bases and J by 3 bases, with 5 bases of the junction left unmatched. The CDR3 loop spans 14 amino acids. As DNA, the CDR3 is TGCGCCAGCATTAGGACAGGGCCCAATCAGCCCCAGCATTTT. It translates to CASIRTGPNQPQHF.